The clone carrying this TCR beta chain was seen repeatedly, ten times or more. The time point is: sample taken at primary tumor resection. Looked up from germline, CDR1 is MNHEY and CDR2 is SVGAGI. This CDR3 contains 14 residues. Trimming removed 2 bases at V and 6 bases at J, with 12 bases between. The data belong to a study of spatial heterogeneity in lung cancer. TCRdb reprocessed the 5' RACE reads via MiXCR and lists one record per CDR3 protein. This sample carries 40,000 to 45,000 distinct CDR3 sequences, 6.8% of them seen once, and the ten largest clones take 43%. The sequencing here drew on PBMCs, taken at surgery. The TCR sequence derives from a female donor with early-stage non-small cell lung cancer. The chain couples TRBV6-5 to TRBJ2-3; possibly TRBD1 for D (5 bases). CDR3 loop: CASSYVQGRDTQYF. CDR3 DNA: TGTGCCAGCAGTTACGTGCAGGGAAGGGATACGCAGTATTTT.